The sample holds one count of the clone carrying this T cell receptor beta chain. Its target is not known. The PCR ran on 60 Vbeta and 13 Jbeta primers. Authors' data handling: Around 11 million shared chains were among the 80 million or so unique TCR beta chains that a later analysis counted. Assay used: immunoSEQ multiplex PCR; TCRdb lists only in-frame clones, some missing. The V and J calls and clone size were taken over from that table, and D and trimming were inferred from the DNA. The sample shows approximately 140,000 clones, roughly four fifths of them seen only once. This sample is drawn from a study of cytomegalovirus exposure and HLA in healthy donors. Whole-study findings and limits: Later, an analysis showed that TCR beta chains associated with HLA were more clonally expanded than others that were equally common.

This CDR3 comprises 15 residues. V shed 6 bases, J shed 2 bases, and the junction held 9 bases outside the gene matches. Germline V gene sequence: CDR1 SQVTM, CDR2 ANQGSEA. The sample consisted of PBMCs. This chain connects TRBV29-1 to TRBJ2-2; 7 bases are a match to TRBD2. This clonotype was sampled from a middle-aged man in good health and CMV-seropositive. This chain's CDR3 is CSVSVGTTNTGELFF. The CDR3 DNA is TGCAGCGTCTCCGTTGGGACTACCAACACCGGGGAGCTGTTTTTT.